This passage covers 26 T cell receptor beta chains from one sample sequenced in a study of shared clonotypes between healthy human individuals. The data were produced by immunoSEQ multiplex PCR, yet TCRdb's version contains in-frame clones alone and is incomplete. The sample contains about 330,000 clones, about 74% of which appear only once. The sequencing sample was made of memory CD4+ T cells sorted from blood. Subset denoted: CD45RA-negative fraction. These receptor sequences come from a man aged 25 to 45 in good health.

The table lists this clone with a count of one. The chain combines TRBV9 with TRBJ1-1, with TRBD1 matching 9 bases. The CDR3 is made up of 16 amino acids. Per germline, CDR1 SGDLS and CDR2 YYNGEE. Trimming at V came to 3 bases and at J to 0 bases, leaving 6 bases not matched to a gene. The CDR3 is CASSAGTGFLNTEAFF. CDR3 coding DNA: TGTGCCAGCAGCGCCGGGACAGGGTTTTTGAACACTGAAGCTTTCTTT.

The chain employs TRBV28 and TRBJ1-5; TRBD1 matches at 10 bases. The CDR3 runs to 13 residues. Germline V gene sequence: CDR1 MDHEN, CDR2 SYDVKM. The V gene end was trimmed by 9 bases and the J gene end by 7 bases; junction bases not matched to a gene: 6. CDR3 DNA sequence: TGTGCCAGTCGGGACAGGGGAAAGCAGCCCCAGCATTTT. This encodes CASRDRGKQPQHF. Together with reference TRBV28 and TRBJ1-5, the CDR3 gives the full variable domain: DVKVTQSSRYLVKRTGEKVFLECVQDMDHENMFWYRQDPGLGLRLIYFSYDVKMKEKGDIPEGYSVSREKKERFSLILESASTNQTSMYLCASRDRGKQPQHFGDGTRLSIL.

The chain's CDR3 is CASSFVTSLETQYF. The CDR3 DNA is TGTGCCAGCAGCTTCGTGACTAGCCTAGAGACCCAGTACTTC. The rearrangement uses TRBV11-2 and TRBJ2-5; TRBD2 matches at 7 bases. This CDR3 contains 14 residues. The germline V gene has CDR1 SGHAT and CDR2 FQNNGV. J was trimmed by 4 bases and V by 3 bases; bases with no gene match: 5. The complete variable domain, with remaining parts taken from reference TRBV11-2 and TRBJ2-5, reads EAGVAQSPRYKIIEKRQSVAFWCNPISGHATLYWYQQILGQGPKLLIQFQNNGVVDDSQLPKDRFSAERLKGVDSTLKIQPAKLEDSAVYLCASSFVTSLETQYFGPGTRLLVL.

This clone was recorded at least ten times. The chain carries TRBV28 and TRBJ2-1, with TRBD2 identical over 14 bases. Germline lookup yields CDR1 MDHEN and CDR2 SYDVKM. Unmatched junction bases numbered 7, after V lost 3 bases and J lost 6 bases. This CDR3 contains 17 residues. The CDR3 here is CASSLGLAGAYGNEQFF. CDR3 nucleotide sequence: TGTGCCAGCAGTTTGGGACTAGCGGGAGCGTATGGCAATGAGCAGTTCTTC.

V is TRBV10-1 and J is TRBJ2-1; 10 positions match TRBD2. The V gene end was trimmed by 0 bases and the J gene end by 7 bases; junction bases not matched to a gene: 9. Germline V gene lookup returns CDR1 WNHNN and CDR2 SYGVQD (reference sequence). There are 17 residues in the CDR3. The CDR3 sequence is CASSESLGAGGRNEQFF. The CDR3, as DNA: TGCGCCAGCAGTGAGTCTTTAGGAGCGGGAGGGAGGAATGAGCAGTTCTTC.

This chain connects TRBV29-1 to TRBJ2-3; D is uncertain. This CDR3 is built from 12 residues. V lost 3 bases, J lost 2 bases, and 6 bases lay in between. CDR1 SQVTM and CDR2 ANQGSEA come from the germline V gene. This CDR3 is CSVEALTDTQYF. DNA for the CDR3: TGCAGCGTTGAGGCACTCACAGATACGCAGTATTTT.

In DNA form, the CDR3 reads TGTGCCAGCAGTGAACAGCGGGCTTCCTCTGGGGCCAACGTCCTGACTTTC. It yields the protein CASSEQRASSGANVLTF. The chain uses TRBV2 and TRBJ2-6, with a weak D call TRBD2 (6 bases). Germline assignment: CDR1 SNHLY and CDR2 FYNNEI. The length of the CDR3 is 17 residues. V lost 2 bases to trimming and J lost 0 bases, with 11 bases between them. Drawing the rest from reference TRBV2 and TRBJ2-6, the complete variable domain is EPEVTQTPSHQVTQMGQEVILRCVPISNHLYFYWYRQILGQKVEFLVSFYNNEISEKSEIFDDQFSVERPDGSNFTLKIRSTKLEDSAMYFCASSEQRASSGANVLTFGAGSRLTVL.

This rearrangement joins TRBV19 to TRBJ2-1; TRBD2 matches 12 bases. CDR1 and CDR2 (germline): LNHDA, SQIVND (reference sequence). V was pared by 6 bases and J by 9 bases, with 6 bases of the junction left unmatched. CDR3 length equals 14 residues. The CDR3 spells CASRTSGSSSEQFF. Here the CDR3 DNA reads TGTGCCAGTAGGACTAGCGGGAGTTCAAGTGAGCAGTTCTTC. Full variable domain (outside the CDR3, taken from reference TRBV19 and TRBJ2-1): DGGITQSPKYLFRKEGQNVTLSCEQNLNHDAMYWYRQDPGQGLRLIYYSQIVNDFQKGDIAEGYSVSREKKESFPLTVTSAQKNPTAFYLCASRTSGSSSEQFFGPGTRLTVL.

This clone has only a few counts. V gene TRBV4-1 combines with J gene TRBJ2-5; 7 bases match TRBD1. Looked up from germline, CDR1 is MGHRA and CDR2 is YSYEKL. The junction had 6 bases not matched to a gene; V was cut back by 3 bases and J by 5 bases. The CDR3 totals 14 residues. The CDR3 is CASSQRTGAETQYF. DNA of the CDR3: TGCGCCAGCAGCCAGAGAACAGGGGCGGAGACCCAGTACTTC.

This chain connects TRBV5-1 to TRBJ2-2, with TRBD2 matching 7 bases. The CDR3 is 18 residues long. Germline-derived CDR1 and CDR2 are SGHRS and YFSETQ. V gave up 4 bases and J gave up 5 bases; unmatched junction bases: 17. CDR3 region: CASSGETSLARKTGELFF. The DNA of the CDR3 is TGCGCCAGCAGCGGAGAGACTAGCCTTGCTAGGAAAACCGGGGAGCTGTTTTTT. The whole variable domain, remainder taken from reference TRBV5-1 and TRBJ2-2, is KAGVTQTPRYLIKTRGQQVTLSCSPISGHRSVSWYQQTPGQGLQFLFEYFSETQRNKGNFPGRFSGRQFSNSRSEMNVSTLELGDSALYLCASSGETSLARKTGELFFGEGSRLTVL.

This clone was counted a few times. This rearrangement joins TRBV11-2 to TRBJ2-7; TRBD2 aligns across 8 bases. This CDR3 is built from 15 residues. Germline lookup yields CDR1 SGHAT and CDR2 FQNNGV. V was clipped by 6 bases and J by 3 bases; unmatched bases: 10. The CDR3 protein is CASRPTSGPLYEQYF. As DNA, the CDR3 is TGTGCCAGCAGGCCTACTAGCGGACCTCTCTACGAGCAGTACTTC.

The CDR3 bases are TGCGCCAGCAGCTGGGGTGGCGGGGGGAACACTGAAGCTTTCTTT. It specifies CASSWGGGGNTEAFF. The V call is TRBV5-1, the J call TRBJ1-1, with D possibly matching TRBD1 (5 bases). V was trimmed by 3 bases and J by 1 base, leaving 13 bases between them. The CDR3 spans 15 residues. Germline values: CDR1 SGHRS, CDR2 YFSETQ.

The rearrangement uses TRBV10-1 and TRBJ2-3; tentatively, D is TRBD2 (7 bases). CDR3 length equals 15 residues. Germline CDR1 is WNHNN and CDR2 is SYGVQD (reference sequence). Between the trimmed V and J ends, which lost 7 bases and 3 bases, there was a span of 17 bases. Written as DNA, the CDR3 is TGCGCCAGCACCACGGGGGGCTCAGCTACAGATACGCAGTATTTT. This gives the protein CASTTGGSATDTQYF.

The rearrangement links TRBV2 to TRBJ2-6; 7 nucleotides match TRBD1. Trimming at V came to 5 bases and at J to 3 bases, leaving 4 bases not matched to a gene. Germline CDR1 is SNHLY and CDR2 is FYNNEI. The CDR3 covers 15 residues. CDR3 region: CASSLRGHGANVLTF. CDR3 nucleotide sequence: TGTGCCAGCAGTTTGAGGGGGCATGGGGCCAACGTCCTGACTTTC.

This chain connects TRBV30 to TRBJ2-6; D is unclear. The CDR3 loop spans 14 amino acids. The germline V gene has CDR1 GTSNPN and CDR2 SVGIG (reference sequence). Here the CDR3 DNA reads TGTGCTCGCCACGACCGATCTGGGGCCAACGTCCTGACTTTC. Its translation is CARHDRSGANVLTF.

The genes are TRBV15 and TRBJ2-1; D is uncertain. Germline CDR1 and CDR2: LNHNV and YYDKDF (reference sequence). This CDR3 is built from 14 residues. V was clipped by 8 bases and J by 4 bases, with 15 bases between them. The CDR3 loop reads CATQIDVGYNEQFF. DNA of the CDR3: TGTGCCACCCAGATAGATGTCGGATACAATGAGCAGTTCTTC. Full variable domain (remainder filled in from reference TRBV15 and TRBJ2-1): DAMVIQNPRYQVTQFGKPVTLSCSQTLNHNVMYWYQQKSSQAPKLLFHYYDKDFNNEADTPDNFQSRRPNTSFCFLDIRSPGLGDTAMYLCATQIDVGYNEQFFGPGTRLTVL.

This clone was seen once. The chain has TRBV6-5 and TRBJ2-7, with D perhaps TRBD1 (6 bases). Germline values: CDR1 MNHEY, CDR2 SVGAGI. V was pared by 3 bases and J by 13 bases, with 16 bases between. The CDR3 consists of 12 residues. The CDR3 DNA is TGTGCCAGCAGTTATTTAGGGGACATCTTATACTTC. It is translated as CASSYLGDILYF.

This clone was observed at least ten times. The same CDR3 is also encoded by other DNA sequences in this sample. This chain joins TRBV7-2 and TRBJ2-5; D gene unclear. The CDR3 length is 12 residues. Trimming left V 5 bases short and J 2 bases short, with 6 bases between. The germline gives CDR1 SGHTA, CDR2 FQGNSA. The CDR3 loop reads CASSPLQETQYF. The DNA for the CDR3 is TGTGCCAGCAGCCCACTTCAAGAGACCCAGTACTTC.

This chain uses TRBV30 with TRBJ2-5; TRBD2 agrees at 8 bases. This CDR3 comprises 12 residues. The trim removed 3 bases at V and 5 bases at J, leaving 2 bases unmatched. CDR1 GTSNPN and CDR2 SVGIG come from the germline V gene (reference sequence). The CDR3 loop is CAWSSGSETQYF. The CDR3 DNA sequence: TGTGCCTGGAGCAGCGGGAGTGAGACCCAGTACTTC.

A word on this clone: Within the sample, other DNA sequences also encode this same CDR3. The CDR3 DNA reads TGTGCCAGTAGTTCAGACAGGAGCTCCTACAATGAGCAGTTCTTC. Protein sequence: CASSSDRSSYNEQFF. The chain recombines TRBV19 with TRBJ2-1, with D possibly TRBD1 on 6 matching bases. V was shortened by 5 bases and J by 0 bases, with 11 bases between the two germline ends. Germline V lookup: CDR1 LNHDA, CDR2 SQIVND (reference sequence). The CDR3 is made up of 15 amino acids.

This clone was found once. The chain is built from TRBV18 and TRBJ1-1, with D possibly TRBD1 on 5 matching bases. The germline CDR1 and CDR2 sequences are KGHSH and LQKENI. There are 15 residues in the CDR3. Trimming shortened V by 3 bases and J by 3 bases, and 14 bases separated the two germline ends. CDR3: CASSPYGGGDTEAFF. The CDR3 DNA follows: TGTGCCAGCTCACCGTATGGGGGAGGTGACACTGAAGCTTTCTTT. The full variable domain, rest sourced from reference TRBV18 and TRBJ1-1, is NAGVMQNPRHLVRRRGQEARLRCSPMKGHSHVYWYRQLPEEGLKFMVYLQKENIIDESGMPKERFSAEFPKEGPSILRIQQVVRGDSAAYFCASSPYGGGDTEAFFGQGTRLTVV.

The chain carries TRBV10-3 and TRBJ2-1; 7 bases are shared with TRBD2. With V trimmed by 2 bases and J by 7 bases, 5 bases remained unmatched. CDR3 size: 14 residues. The germline CDR1 and CDR2 sequences are ENHRY and SYGVKD. Written as DNA, the CDR3 is TGTGCCATCAGTGAGGAAGCGGGGCGGAATGAGCAGTTCTTC. It is translated as CAISEEAGRNEQFF.

The V call is TRBV18, the J call TRBJ1-1, with 7 bases lining up with TRBD1. J gave up 1 base and V 6 bases, and 14 bases lay outside the gene matches. CDR3 length: 17 residues. CDR1 and CDR2 from the germline V gene are KGHSH and LQKENI. The DNA for the CDR3 is TGTGCCAGCTCGGCAAAATCGGGACAGCTGTGGAACACTGAAGCTTTCTTT. Translation: CASSAKSGQLWNTEAFF.

This clone was detected a few times. The V gene is TRBV2, the J gene TRBJ1-4; no firm D call. The V end was cut by 2 bases, the J end by 7 bases, with 14 bases between. The CDR3 consists of 15 residues. CDR1 SNHLY and CDR2 FYNNEI come from the germline V gene. The CDR3 here is CASSESVFTLEKLFF. The CDR3 DNA reads as TGTGCCAGCAGTGAATCAGTCTTTACGCTTGAAAAACTGTTTTTT.

This clone occurred once. V usage is TRBV11-2 and J usage is TRBJ2-5; tentative D call: TRBD1 (7 bases). Germline V gene data show CDR1 as SGHAT and CDR2 as FQNNGV. The CDR3 extends over 17 amino acids. V gave up 1 base and J gave up 3 bases, with 18 bases separating them. The CDR3 bases are TGTGCCAGCAGCTTAGGGGCAGGGGGGCCCCGCGAAGAGACCCAGTACTTC. This translates into CASSLGAGGPREETQYF.

The chain is built from TRBV7-9 and TRBJ2-5, with 8 bases lining up with TRBD1. J gave up 1 base and V 1 base, and 5 bases lay outside the gene matches. This CDR3 is 16 amino acids long. CDR1 is SEHNR, CDR2 FQNEAQ, per germline (reference sequence). The CDR3 nucleotides are TGTGCCAGCAGCTTAGACAGGGGGAGAATCCAAGAGACCCAGTACTTC. Translated, it gives CASSLDRGRIQETQYF.